Below are 7 T cell receptor beta chains sequenced from a single sample in a study of T-cell memory formation after mild COVID-19. TCRdb analysed the 5' RACE reads with MiXCR anew, one entry per CDR3 protein. This sample has roughly 190,000 distinct CDR3 sequences, with more than 9% found just once. The material sequenced was PBMCs or a T cell subset sorted from them (not recorded which). The receptors shown here come from a man younger than 35 who had mild COVID-19 (a few samples of this study predate the infection). Cell type and time point are not known.

This chain links TRBV6-5 with TRBJ1-5, with D possibly being TRBD1 (5 bases). CDR1 MNHEY and CDR2 SVGAGI come from the germline V gene. Trimming took off 6 bases at V and 6 bases at J, with 18 bases between the two ends. The length of the CDR3 is 15 residues. CDR3 DNA: TGTGCCAGCAGCTCCGGGACCCTCCGGAGTCAGCCCCAGCATTTT. Its translation: CASSSGTLRSQPQHF.

This clonotype has a handful of counts. The rearrangement uses TRBV7-2 and TRBJ2-5; D is perhaps TRBD1 (5 bases). The V gene's germline CDR1 is SGHTA and CDR2 FQGNSA. CDR3 size: 14 residues. Trimming stripped 4 bases from V and 1 base from J, with 10 bases between. The CDR3 region has the DNA TGTGCCAGCAGCTCCCAGGGTTTCCAAGAGACCCAGTACTTC. Its protein is CASSSQGFQETQYF.

This clonotype was picked up many times. The chain couples TRBV18 to TRBJ1-5, with D possibly being TRBD1 (6 bases). This CDR3 contains 13 residues. V lost 4 bases to trimming and J lost 6 bases, with 10 bases between them. From germline, CDR1 is KGHSH and CDR2 LQKENI. This CDR3 reads CASSRGGPQPQHF. The CDR3 nucleotides are TGTGCCAGCTCACGAGGGGGGCCTCAGCCCCAGCATTTT.

This rearrangement joins TRBV7-8 to TRBJ1-4, with D unresolved. CDR3 length: 13 amino acids. With 5 bases removed from V and 4 bases from J, the gap between germline ends came to 8 bases. From germline, CDR1 is SGHVS and CDR2 FQNEAQ. CDR3 coding DNA: TGTGCCAGCAGCACGGGGATTAATGAAAAACTGTTTTTT. Amino acids: CASSTGINEKLFF.

The chain joins TRBV7-6 to TRBJ1-1; 9 bases agree with TRBD1. Per the germline V gene, CDR1 is SGHVS and CDR2 is FNYEAQ. This CDR3 contains 14 residues. V was clipped by 5 bases and J by 4 bases; unmatched bases: 5. CDR3 sequence reads: CASSPRQGGTEAFF. CDR3 in DNA: TGTGCCAGCAGCCCGCGACAGGGGGGCACTGAAGCTTTCTTT. Looking up the rest from reference TRBV7-6 and TRBJ1-1 gives the full variable domain: GAGVSQSPRYKVTKRGQDVALRCDPISGHVSLYWYRQALGQGPEFLTYFNYEAQQDKSGLPNDRFSAERPEGSISTLTIQRTEQRDSAMYRCASSPRQGGTEAFFGQGTRLTVV.

V gene TRBV12-3 or TRBV12-4 combines with J gene TRBJ2-7, with D perhaps given as TRBD1 or TRBD2 (6 bases each). Trimming removed 3 bases at V and 4 bases at J, with 16 bases between. CDR3 length equals 15 residues. CDR3: CASSFRSGAAYEQYF. The CDR3 nucleotides read TGTGCCAGCAGTTTTAGGTCGGGGGCGGCGTACGAGCAGTACTTC.

The table lists this clonotype with a few counts. As DNA, the CDR3 is TGTGCCAGCAGCCTCCGGACAGGAGTCAGCTCCTATAATTCACCCCTCCACTTT. This sequence encodes CASSLRTGVSSYNSPLHF. V gene TRBV13 combines with J gene TRBJ1-6; 7 nucleotides agree with TRBD1. Germline values: CDR1 PRHDT, CDR2 FYEKMQ (reference sequence). The CDR3 is 18 amino acids. With V trimmed by 5 bases and J by 0 bases, 10 bases remained unmatched.